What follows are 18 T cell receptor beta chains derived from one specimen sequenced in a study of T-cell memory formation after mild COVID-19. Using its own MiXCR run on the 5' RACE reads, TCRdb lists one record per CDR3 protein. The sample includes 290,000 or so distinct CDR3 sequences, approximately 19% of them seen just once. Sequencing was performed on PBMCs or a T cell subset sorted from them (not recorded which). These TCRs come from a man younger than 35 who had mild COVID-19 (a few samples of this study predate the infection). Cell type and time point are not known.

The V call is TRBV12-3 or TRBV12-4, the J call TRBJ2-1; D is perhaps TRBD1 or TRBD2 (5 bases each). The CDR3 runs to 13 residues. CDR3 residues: CATRGLSYNEQFF. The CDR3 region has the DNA TGTGCAACTAGGGGCCTCTCCTACAATGAGCAGTTCTTC.

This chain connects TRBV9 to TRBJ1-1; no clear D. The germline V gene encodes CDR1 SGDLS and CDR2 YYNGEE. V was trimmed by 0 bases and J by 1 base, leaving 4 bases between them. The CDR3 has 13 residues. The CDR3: CASSVDENTEAFF. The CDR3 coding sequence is TGTGCCAGCAGCGTAGACGAGAACACTGAAGCTTTCTTT.

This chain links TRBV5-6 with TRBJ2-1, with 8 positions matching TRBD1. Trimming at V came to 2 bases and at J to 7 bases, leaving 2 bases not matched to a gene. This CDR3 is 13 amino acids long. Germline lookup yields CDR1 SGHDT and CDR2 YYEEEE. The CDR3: CASSFQGANEQFF. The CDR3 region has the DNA TGTGCCAGCAGCTTTCAGGGGGCGAATGAGCAGTTCTTC.

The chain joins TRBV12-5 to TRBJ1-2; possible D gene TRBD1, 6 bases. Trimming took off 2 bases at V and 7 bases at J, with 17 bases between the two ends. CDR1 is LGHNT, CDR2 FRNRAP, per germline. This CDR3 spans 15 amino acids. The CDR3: CASGLTPGVSGGYTF. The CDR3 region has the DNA TGTGCTAGTGGTTTGACCCCAGGGGTATCGGGTGGCTACACCTTC.

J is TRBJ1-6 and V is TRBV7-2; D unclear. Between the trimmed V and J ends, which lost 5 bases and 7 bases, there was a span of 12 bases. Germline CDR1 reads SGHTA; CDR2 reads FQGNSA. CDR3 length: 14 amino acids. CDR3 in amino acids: CASSPLPSNSPLHF. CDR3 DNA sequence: TGTGCCAGCAGCCCACTCCCATCCAATTCACCCCTCCACTTT.

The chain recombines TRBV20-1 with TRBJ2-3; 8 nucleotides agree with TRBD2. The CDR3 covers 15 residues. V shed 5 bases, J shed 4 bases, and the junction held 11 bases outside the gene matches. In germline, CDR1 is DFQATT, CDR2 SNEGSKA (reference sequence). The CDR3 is CSASVAAGGPDTQYF. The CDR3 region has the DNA TGCAGTGCTTCCGTCGCGGCGGGGGGCCCAGATACGCAGTATTTT.

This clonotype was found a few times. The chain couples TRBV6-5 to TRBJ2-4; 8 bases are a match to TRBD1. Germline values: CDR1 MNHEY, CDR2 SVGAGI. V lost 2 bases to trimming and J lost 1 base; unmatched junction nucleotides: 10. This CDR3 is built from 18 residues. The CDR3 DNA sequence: TGTGCCAGCAGTTACGGACACGGACAGGGAAGGGCCAAAAACATTCAGTACTTC. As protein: CASSYGHGQGRAKNIQYF.

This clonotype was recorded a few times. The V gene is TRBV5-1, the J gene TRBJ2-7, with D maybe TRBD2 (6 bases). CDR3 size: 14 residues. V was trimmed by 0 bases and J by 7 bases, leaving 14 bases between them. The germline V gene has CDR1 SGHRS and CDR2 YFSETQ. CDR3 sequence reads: CASSLGGEALEQYF. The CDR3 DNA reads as TGCGCCAGCAGCTTGGGTGGGGAGGCGTTGGAGCAGTACTTC.

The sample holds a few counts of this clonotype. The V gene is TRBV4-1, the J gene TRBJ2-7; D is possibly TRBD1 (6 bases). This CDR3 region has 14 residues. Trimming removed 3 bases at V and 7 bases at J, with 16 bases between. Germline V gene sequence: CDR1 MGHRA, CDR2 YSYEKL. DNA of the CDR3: TGCGCCAGCAGCCAGCAGACAGGAGAAATGGAGCAGTACTTC. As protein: CASSQQTGEMEQYF.

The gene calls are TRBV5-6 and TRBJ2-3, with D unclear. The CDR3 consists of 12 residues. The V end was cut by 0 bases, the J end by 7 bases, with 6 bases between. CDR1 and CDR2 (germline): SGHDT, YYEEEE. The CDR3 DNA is TGTGCCAGCAGCTTGGTGGTAAATACGCAGTATTTT. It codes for CASSLVVNTQYF. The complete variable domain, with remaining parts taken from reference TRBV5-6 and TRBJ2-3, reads DAGVTQSPTHLIKTRGQQVTLRCSPKSGHDTVSWYQQALGQGPQFIFQYYEEEERQRGNFPDRFSGHQFPNYSSELNVNALLLGDSALYLCASSLVVNTQYFGPGTRLTVL.

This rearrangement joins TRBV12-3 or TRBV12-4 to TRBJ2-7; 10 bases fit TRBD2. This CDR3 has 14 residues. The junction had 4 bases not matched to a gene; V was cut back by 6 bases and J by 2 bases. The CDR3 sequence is CASSQSGGAYEQYF. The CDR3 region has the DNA TGTGCCAGCAGCCAGAGCGGGGGGGCCTACGAGCAGTACTTC.

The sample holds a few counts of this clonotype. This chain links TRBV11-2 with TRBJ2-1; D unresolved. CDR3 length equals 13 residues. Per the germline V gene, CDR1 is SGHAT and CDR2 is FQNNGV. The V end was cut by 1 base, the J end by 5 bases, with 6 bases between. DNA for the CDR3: TGTGCCAGCAGCTTAGGGATTAACAATGAGCAGTTCTTC. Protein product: CASSLGINNEQFF.

The CDR3 nucleotides are TGTGCCAGCAGTAAGATAGCGGGGGTCCCCTACGAGCAGTACTTC. Translation: CASSKIAGVPYEQYF. The rearrangement uses TRBV6-5 and TRBJ2-7, with 9 bases identical to TRBD2. The junction had 7 bases not matched to a gene; V was cut back by 5 bases and J by 2 bases. Germline CDR1 is MNHEY and CDR2 is SVGAGI. The CDR3 totals 15 residues.

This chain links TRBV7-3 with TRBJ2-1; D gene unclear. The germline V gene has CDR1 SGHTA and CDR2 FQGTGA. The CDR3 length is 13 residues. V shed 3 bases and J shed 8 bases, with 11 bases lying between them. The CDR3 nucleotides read TGTGCCAGCAGCTTGAGCAGTAAAGATGAGCAGTTCTTC. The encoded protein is CASSLSSKDEQFF.

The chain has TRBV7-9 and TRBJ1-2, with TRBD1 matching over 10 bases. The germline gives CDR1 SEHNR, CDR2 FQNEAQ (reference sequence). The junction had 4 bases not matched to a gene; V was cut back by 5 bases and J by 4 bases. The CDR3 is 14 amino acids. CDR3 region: CASSVDRGSYGYTF. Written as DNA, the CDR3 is TGTGCCAGCAGCGTGGACAGGGGGTCCTATGGCTACACCTTC.

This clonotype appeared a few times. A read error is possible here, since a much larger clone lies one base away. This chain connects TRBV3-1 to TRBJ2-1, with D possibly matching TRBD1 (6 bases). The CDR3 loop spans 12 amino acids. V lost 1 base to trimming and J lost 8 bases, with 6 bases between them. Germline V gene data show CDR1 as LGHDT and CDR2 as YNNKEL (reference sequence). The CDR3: CASSQAGDEQFF. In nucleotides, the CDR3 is TGTGCCAGCAGCCAAGCAGGGGATGAGCAGTTCTTC.

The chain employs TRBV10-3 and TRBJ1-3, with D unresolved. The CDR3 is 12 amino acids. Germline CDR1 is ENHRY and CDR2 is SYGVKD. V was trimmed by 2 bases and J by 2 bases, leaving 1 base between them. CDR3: CAISEPGNTIYF. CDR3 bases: TGTGCCATCAGTGAGCCTGGAAACACCATATATTTT.

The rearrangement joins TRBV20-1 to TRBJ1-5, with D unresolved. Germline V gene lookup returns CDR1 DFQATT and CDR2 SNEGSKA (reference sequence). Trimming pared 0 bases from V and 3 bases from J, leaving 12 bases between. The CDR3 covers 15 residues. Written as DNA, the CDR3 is TGCAGTGCTAGAGACGAAGGACGCCTCAATCAGCCCCAGCATTTT. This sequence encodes CSARDEGRLNQPQHF.